This TCR beta chain was profiled in a study of OX40 agonist ivuxolimab in advanced cancers. Assay: immunoSEQ multiplex PCR; the TCRdb copy retains only in-frame clones and omits some. The table records 40,000 to 55,000 clones, roughly four fifths of them present only once. The germline CDR1 and CDR2 sequences are SGHAT and FQNNGV. V trimming: 1 base; J trimming: 7 bases; junction bases outside the gene matches: 0. The CDR3 is 14 amino acids. Study-level findings and limits: Relative to CD4+, CD8+ T cells held more expanded clones on average.

In this sample, this clone turned up once. Its antigen is as yet unknown. The TCR originated in an adult with an advanced solid tumor such as melanoma, head and neck, liver or kidney cancer. The rearrangement uses TRBV11-2 and TRBJ2-1; the match to TRBD2 covers 11 bases. The sequencing used CD4+ or CD8+ T cells sorted from blood, collected in a trial of the OX40 agonist ivuxolimab. CDR3 DNA: TGTGCCAGCAGCTTAGCTAGCGGGAGGAATGAGCAGTTCTTC. Protein product: CASSLASGRNEQFF.